The present entry profiles one TCR beta chain with its context. J gave up 2 bases and V 11 bases, and 10 bases lay outside the gene matches. Germline values: CDR1 SEHNR, CDR2 FQNEAQ (reference sequence). The CDR3 is 14 residues long. Assay: immunoSEQ multiplex PCR; the TCRdb copy retains only in-frame clones and omits some. The repertoire holds about 540,000 clones, with 75% to 85% as singletons. The data are from a study of shared T cell receptors in the human thymus. The same data also went into a second study, on human thymus T cells. That paper states: Healthy Finnish infants having corrective surgery for congenital heart defects served as donors. Resected material from corrective heart surgery provided the thymus tissue analysed. Thymic and blood repertoires seemed to favor certain V and J genes.

Sequencing was performed on thymocytes. This TCR was sampled from a boy in the first two years of life with a congenital heart defect. The V and J genes are TRBV7-9 and TRBJ2-5; 8 bases agree with TRBD2. CDR3 amino acids: CALQRSSGQETQYF. CDR3 bases: TGTGCCCTCCAGAGGTCTAGCGGGCAAGAGACCCAGTACTTC.